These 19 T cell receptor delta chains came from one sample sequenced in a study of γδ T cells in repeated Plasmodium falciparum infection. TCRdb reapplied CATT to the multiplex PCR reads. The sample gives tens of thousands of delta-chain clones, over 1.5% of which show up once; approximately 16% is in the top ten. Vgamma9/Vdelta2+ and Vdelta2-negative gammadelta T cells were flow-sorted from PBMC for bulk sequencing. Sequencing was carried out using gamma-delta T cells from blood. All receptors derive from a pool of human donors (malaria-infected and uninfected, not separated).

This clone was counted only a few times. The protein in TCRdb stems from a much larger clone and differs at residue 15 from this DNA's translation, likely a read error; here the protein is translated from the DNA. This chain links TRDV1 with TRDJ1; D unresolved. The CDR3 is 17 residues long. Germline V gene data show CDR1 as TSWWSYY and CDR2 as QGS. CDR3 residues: CALGERTSGFPTDKPIF. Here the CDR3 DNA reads TGTGCTCTTGGGGAACGTACGTCAGGGTTCCCCACCGATAAACCCATCTTT.

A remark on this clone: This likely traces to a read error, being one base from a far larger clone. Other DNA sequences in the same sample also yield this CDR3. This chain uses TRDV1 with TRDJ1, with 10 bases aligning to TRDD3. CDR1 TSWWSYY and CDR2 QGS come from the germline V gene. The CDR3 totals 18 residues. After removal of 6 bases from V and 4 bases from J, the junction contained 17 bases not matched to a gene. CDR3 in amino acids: CALGIHDHGGDTNDKLIF. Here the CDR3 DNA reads TGTGCTCTTGGTATTCACGATCATGGGGGGGATACGAACGATAAACTCATCTTT.

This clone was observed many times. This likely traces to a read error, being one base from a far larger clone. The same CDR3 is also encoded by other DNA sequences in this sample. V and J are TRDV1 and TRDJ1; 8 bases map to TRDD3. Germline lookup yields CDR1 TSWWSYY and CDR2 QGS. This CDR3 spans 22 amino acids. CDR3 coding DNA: TGTGCTCTTGGGGATGTCCGGGTTAGTTTTGCCGGTTACTGGGGATACACCGATAAACTCATCTTC. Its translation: CALGDVRVSFAGYWGYTDKLIF.

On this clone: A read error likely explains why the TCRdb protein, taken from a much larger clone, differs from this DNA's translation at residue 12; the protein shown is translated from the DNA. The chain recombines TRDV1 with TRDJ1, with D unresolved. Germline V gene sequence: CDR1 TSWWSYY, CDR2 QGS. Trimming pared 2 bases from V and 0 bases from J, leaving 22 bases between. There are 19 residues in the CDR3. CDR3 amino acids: CALGESPPLRPLYTDKLIF. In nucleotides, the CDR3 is TGTGCTCTTGGGGAAAGCCCCCCACTCCGTCCACTGTACACCGATAAACTCATCTTT.

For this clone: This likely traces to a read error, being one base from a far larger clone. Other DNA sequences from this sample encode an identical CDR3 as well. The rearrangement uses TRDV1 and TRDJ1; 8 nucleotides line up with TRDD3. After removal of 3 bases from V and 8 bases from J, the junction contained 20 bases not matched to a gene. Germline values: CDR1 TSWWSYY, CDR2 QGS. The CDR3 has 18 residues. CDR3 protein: CALGEPLREGDSAGKLIF. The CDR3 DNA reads TGTGCTCTTGGGGAGCCTCTTCGAGAGGGGGATAGTGCCGGGAAACTCATCTTT.

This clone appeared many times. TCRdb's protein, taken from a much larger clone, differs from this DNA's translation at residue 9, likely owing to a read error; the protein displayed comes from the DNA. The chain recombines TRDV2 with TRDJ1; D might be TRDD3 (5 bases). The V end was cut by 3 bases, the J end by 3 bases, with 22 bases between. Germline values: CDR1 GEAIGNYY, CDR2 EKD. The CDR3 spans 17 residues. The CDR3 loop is CACDRVPGGGSPDKLIF. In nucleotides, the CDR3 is TGTGCCTGTGACCGGGTTCCCGGGGGGGGGTCCCCCGATAAACTCATCTTT.

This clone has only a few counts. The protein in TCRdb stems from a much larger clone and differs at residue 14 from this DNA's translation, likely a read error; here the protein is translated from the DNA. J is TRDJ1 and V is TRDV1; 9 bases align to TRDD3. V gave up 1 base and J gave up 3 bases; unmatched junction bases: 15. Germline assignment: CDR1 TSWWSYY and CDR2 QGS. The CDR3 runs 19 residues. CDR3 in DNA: TGTGCTCTTGGGGAACCTAAACACCTGGGGGATGGGAACCCCGATAAACTCATCTTT. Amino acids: CALGEPKHLGDGNPDKLIF.

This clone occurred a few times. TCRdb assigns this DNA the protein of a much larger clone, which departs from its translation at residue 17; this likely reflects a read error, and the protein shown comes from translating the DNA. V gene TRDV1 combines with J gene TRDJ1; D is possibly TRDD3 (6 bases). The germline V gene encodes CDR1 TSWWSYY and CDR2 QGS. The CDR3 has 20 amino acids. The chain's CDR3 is CALGEQVGWGSYSYTDRLIF. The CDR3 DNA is TGTGCTCTTGGGGAACAAGTCGGTTGGGGGTCATACTCATACACCGATAGACTCATCTTT.

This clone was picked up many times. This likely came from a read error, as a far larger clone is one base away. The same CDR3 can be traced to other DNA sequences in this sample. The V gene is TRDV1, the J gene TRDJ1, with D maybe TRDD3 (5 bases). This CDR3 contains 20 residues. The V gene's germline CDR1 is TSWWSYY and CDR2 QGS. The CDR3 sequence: CALGELVFLLQGVYTDKLIF. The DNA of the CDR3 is TGCGCTCTTGGGGAGCTGGTTTTTTTGTTACAAGGGGTCTACACCGATAAACTCATCTTT.

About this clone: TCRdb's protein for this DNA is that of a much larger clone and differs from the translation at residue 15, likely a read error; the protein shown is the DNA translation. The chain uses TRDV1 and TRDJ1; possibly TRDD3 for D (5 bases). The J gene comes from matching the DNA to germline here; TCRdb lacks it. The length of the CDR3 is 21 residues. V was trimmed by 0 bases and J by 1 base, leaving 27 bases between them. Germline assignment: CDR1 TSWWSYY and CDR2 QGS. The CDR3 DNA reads TGTGCTCTTGGGGAACTTGTCTACGATAGGCCGTACTGGTACTCCACCGATAAACTCATCTTT. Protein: CALGELVYDRPYWYSTDKLIF.

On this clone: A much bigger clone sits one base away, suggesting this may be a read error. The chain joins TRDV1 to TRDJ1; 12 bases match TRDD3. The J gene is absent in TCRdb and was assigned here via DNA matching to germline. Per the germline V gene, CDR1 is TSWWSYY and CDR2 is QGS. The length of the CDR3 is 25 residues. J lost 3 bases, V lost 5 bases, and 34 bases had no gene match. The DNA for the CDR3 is TGTGCTCTTGGGACCCGAAGCCCCTGGGACTGGGGGATACTTTCGTTGGGTTTATACGCCGATAAACTCATCTTT. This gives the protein CALGTRSPWDWGILSLGLYADKLIF.

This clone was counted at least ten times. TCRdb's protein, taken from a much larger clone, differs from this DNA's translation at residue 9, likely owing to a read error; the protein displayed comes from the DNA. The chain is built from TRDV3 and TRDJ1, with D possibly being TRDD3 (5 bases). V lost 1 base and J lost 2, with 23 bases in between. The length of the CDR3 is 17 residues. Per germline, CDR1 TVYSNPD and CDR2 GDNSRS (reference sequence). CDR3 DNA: TGTGCCTTTATGCCCTATCGGGGACACTTAACGACCGATAAACTCATCTTT. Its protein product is CAFMPYRGHLTTDKLIF. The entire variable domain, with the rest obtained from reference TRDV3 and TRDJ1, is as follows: CDKVTQSSPDQTVASGSEVVLLCTYDTVYSNPDLFWYRIRPDYSFQFVFYGDNSRSEGADFTQGRFSVKHILTQKAFHLVISPVRTEDSATYYCAFMPYRGHLTTDKLIFGKGTRVTVEP.

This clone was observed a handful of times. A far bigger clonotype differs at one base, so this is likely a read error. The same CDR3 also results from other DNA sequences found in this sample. The CDR3 reads CACDSGAFTGGPSSWDTRQMFF. CDR3 in DNA: TGTGCCTGTGATTCCGGCGCGTTTACTGGGGGCCCGAGCTCCTGGGACACCCGACAGATGTTTTTC. V usage is TRDV2 and J usage is TRDJ3; the match to TRDD3 covers 8 bases. As TCRdb names no J gene, one was assigned here on the basis of a DNA match to germline. The CDR3 covers 22 residues. The germline gives CDR1 GEAIGNYY, CDR2 EKD. The V segment lost 4 bases and the J segment 0 bases; nucleotides outside the gene matches: 19.

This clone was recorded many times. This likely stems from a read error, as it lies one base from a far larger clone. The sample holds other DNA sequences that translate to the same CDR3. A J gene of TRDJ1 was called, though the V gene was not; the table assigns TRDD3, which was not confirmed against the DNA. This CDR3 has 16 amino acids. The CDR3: CALGEVPAYTTDKLIF. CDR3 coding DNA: TGTGCTCTTGGGGAGGTACCCGCCTATACCACCGATAAACTCATCTTT.

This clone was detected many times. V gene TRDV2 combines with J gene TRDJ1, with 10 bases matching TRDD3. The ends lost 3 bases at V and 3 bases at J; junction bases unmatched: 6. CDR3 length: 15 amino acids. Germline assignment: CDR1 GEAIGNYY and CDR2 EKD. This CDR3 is CACDGLGDHADKLIF. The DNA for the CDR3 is TGTGCCTGTGACGGACTGGGGGATCACGCCGATAAACTCATCTTT.

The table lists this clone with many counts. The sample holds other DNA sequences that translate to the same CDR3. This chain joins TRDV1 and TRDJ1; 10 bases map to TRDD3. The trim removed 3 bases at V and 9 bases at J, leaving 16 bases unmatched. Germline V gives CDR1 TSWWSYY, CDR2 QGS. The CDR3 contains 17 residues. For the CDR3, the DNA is TGTGCTCTTGGGGACCCGGAAATCATGCGGGGGATACGGCAACTCATCTTT. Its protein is CALGDPEIMRGIRQLIF.

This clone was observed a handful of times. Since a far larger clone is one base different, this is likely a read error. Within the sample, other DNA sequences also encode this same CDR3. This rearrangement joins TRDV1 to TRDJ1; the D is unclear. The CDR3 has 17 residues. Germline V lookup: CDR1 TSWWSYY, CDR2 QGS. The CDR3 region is CALGEGTRSPSSDKLIF. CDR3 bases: TGTGCTCTTGGGGAAGGAACAAGGAGCCCGTCCTCCGATAAACTCATCTTC.

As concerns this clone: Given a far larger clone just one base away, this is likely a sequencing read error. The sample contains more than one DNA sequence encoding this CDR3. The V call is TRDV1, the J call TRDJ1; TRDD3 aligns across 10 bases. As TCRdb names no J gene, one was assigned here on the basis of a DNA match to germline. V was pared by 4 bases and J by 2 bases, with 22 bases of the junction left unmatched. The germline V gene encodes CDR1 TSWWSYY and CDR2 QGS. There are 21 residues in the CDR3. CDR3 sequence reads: CALGAHSYVGGGYSETDKLIF. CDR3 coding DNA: TGTGCTCTTGGGGCCCATTCCTACGTTGGTGGGGGATACTCAGAGACCGATAAACTCATCTTT.

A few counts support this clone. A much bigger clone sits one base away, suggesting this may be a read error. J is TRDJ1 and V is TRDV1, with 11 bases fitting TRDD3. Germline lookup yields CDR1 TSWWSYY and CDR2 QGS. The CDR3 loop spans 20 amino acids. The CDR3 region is CALGEPSWCTGGYCADKPIF. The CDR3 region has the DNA TGTGCTCTTGGTGAACCTAGCTGGTGTACTGGGGGATATTGCGCCGATAAACCCATCTTT.